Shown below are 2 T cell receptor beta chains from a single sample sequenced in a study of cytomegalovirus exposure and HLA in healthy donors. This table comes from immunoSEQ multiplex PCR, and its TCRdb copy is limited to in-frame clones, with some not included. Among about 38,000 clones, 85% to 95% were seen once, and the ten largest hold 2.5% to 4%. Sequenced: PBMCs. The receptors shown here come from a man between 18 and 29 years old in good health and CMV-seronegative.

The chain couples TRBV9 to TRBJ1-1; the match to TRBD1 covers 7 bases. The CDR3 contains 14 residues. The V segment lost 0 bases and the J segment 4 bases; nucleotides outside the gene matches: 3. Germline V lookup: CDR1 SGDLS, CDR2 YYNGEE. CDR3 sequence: CASSVAGGGTEAFF. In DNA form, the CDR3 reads TGTGCCAGCAGCGTAGCAGGGGGAGGCACTGAAGCTTTCTTT.

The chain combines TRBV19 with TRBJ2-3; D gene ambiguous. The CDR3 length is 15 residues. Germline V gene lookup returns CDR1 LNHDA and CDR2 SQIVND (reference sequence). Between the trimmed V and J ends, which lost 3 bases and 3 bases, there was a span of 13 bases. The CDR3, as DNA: TGTGCCAGTAGTATTATGGAGTCGGGTACAGATACGCAGTATTTT. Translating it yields CASSIMESGTDTQYF.